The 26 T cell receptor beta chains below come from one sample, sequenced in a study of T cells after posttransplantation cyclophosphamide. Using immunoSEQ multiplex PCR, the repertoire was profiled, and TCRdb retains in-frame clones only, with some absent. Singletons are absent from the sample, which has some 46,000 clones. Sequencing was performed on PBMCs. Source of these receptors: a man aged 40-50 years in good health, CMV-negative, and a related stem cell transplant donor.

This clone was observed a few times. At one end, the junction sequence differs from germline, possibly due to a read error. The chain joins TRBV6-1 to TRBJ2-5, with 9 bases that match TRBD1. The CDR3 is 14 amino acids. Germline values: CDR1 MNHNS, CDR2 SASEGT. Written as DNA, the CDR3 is TGTGTCAGCAATGGTGGACAGGGGTTATGGACCCAGTACTTC. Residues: CVSNGGQGLWTQYF.

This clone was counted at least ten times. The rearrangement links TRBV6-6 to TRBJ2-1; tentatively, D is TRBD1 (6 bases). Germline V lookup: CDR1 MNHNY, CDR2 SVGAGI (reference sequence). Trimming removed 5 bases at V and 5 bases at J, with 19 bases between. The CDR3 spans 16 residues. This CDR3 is CASSPHDRLGDNEQFF. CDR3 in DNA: TGTGCCAGCAGTCCACACGACAGGCTAGGGGACAATGAGCAGTTCTTC.

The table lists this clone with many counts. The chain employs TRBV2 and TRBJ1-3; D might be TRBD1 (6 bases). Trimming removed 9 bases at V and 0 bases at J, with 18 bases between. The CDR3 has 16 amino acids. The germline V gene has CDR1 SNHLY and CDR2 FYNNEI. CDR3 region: CASGTGSSLSGNTIYF. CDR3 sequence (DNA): TGTGCCAGTGGAACAGGGAGCTCGCTCTCTGGAAACACCATATATTTT.

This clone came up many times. The CDR3 DNA reads as TGTGCCAGCAGCGTAGCTGCCGGGAGGAGCACTGAAGCTTTCTTT. Protein sequence: CASSVAAGRSTEAFF. The chain is built from TRBV9 and TRBJ1-1; D not resolved. V was trimmed by 0 bases and J by 4 bases, leaving 13 bases between them. The CDR3 sequence is 15 residues long. Germline-derived CDR1 and CDR2 are SGDLS and YYNGEE.

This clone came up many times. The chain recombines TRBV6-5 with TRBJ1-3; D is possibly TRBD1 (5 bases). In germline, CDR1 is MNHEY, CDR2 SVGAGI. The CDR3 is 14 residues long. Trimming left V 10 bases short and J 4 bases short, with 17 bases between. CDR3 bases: TGTGCCACCTCGGACAAAAAAAGGGGAAACACCATATATTTT. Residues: CATSDKKRGNTIYF.

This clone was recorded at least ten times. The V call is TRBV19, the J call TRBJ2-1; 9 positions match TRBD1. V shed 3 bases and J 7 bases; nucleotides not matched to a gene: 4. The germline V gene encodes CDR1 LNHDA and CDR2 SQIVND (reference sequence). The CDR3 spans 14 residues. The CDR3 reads CASSIGTGLNEQFF. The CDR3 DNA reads TGTGCCAGTAGTATCGGGACAGGGCTTAATGAGCAGTTCTTC. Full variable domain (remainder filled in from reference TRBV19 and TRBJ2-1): DGGITQSPKYLFRKEGQNVTLSCEQNLNHDAMYWYRQDPGQGLRLIYYSQIVNDFQKGDIAEGYSVSREKKESFPLTVTSAQKNPTAFYLCASSIGTGLNEQFFGPGTRLTVL.

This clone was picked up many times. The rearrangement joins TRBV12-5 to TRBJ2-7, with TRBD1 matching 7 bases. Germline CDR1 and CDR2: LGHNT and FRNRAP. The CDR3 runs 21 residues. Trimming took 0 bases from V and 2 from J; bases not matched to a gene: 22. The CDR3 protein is CASGLVFYPPTPGQDPYEQYF. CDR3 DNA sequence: TGTGCTAGTGGTTTGGTATTTTACCCCCCAACCCCCGGACAGGACCCCTACGAGCAGTACTTC.

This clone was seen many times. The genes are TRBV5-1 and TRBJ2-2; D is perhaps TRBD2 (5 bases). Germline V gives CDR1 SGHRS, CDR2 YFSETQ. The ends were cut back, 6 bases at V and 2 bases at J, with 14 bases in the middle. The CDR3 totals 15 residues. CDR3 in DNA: TGCGCCAGCACCTCCGGGAATCTAAACACCGGGGAGCTGTTTTTT. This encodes CASTSGNLNTGELFF.

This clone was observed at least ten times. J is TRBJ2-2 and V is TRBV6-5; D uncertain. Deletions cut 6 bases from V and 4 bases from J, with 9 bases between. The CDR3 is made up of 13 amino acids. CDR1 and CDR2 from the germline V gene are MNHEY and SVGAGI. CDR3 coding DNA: TGTGCCAGCAGAAGCGAAGGCACCGGGGAGCTGTTTTTT. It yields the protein CASRSEGTGELFF.

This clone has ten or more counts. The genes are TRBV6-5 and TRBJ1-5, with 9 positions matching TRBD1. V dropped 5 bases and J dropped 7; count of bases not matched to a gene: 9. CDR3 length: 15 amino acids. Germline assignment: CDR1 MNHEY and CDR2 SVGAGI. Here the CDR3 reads CASSPGTGLGQPQHF. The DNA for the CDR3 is TGTGCCAGCAGTCCCGGGACAGGGTTGGGGCAGCCCCAGCATTTT.

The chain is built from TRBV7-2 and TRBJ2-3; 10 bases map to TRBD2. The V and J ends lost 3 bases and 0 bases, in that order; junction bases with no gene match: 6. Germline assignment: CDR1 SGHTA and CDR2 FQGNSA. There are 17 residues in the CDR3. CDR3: CASSLGLAPSSTDTQYF. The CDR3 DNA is TGTGCCAGCAGCTTGGGACTAGCGCCGAGTAGCACAGATACGCAGTATTTT. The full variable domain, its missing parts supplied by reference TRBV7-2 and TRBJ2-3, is GAGVSQSPSNKVTEKGKDVELRCDPISGHTALYWYRQSLGQGLEFLIYFQGNSAPDKSGLPSDRFSAERTGGSVSTLTIQRTQQEDSAVYLCASSLGLAPSSTDTQYFGPGTRLTVL.

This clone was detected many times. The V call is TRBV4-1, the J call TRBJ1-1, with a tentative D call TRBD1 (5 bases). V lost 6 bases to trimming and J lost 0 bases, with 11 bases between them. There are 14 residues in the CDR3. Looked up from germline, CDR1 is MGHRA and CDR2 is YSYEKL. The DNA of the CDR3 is TGCGCCAGCAGGGGGCTTACCGTGAACACTGAAGCTTTCTTT. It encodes CASRGLTVNTEAFF.

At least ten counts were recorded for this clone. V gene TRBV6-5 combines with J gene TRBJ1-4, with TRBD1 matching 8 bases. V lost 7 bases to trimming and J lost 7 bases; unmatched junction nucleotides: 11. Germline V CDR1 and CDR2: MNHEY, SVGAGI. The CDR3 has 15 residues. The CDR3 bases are TGTGCCAGCACTTTACACCAGGGGGCAATTGAAAAACTGTTTTTT. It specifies CASTLHQGAIEKLFF.

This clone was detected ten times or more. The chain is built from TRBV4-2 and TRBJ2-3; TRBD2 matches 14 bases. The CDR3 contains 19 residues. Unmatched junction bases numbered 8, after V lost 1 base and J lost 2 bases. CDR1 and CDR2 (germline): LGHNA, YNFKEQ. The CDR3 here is CASSQAFGLAGGTTDTQYF. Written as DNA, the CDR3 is TGTGCCAGCAGCCAAGCCTTTGGACTAGCGGGGGGAACCACAGATACGCAGTATTTT.

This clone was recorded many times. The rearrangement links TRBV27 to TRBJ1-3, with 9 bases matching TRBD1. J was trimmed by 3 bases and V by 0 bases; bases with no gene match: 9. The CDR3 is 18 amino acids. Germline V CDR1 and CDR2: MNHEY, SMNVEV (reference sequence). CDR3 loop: CASSLSGGQGFVGNTIYF. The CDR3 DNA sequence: TGTGCCAGCAGTTTATCGGGGGGACAGGGATTTGTTGGAAACACCATATATTTT.

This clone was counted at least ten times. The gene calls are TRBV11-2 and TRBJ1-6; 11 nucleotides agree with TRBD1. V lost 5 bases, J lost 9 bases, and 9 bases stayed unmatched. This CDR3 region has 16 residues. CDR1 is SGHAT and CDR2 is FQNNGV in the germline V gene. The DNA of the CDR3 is TGTGCCAGCAGCACACATTGGGGACAGGGGGTTTCACCCCTCCACTTT. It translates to CASSTHWGQGVSPLHF.

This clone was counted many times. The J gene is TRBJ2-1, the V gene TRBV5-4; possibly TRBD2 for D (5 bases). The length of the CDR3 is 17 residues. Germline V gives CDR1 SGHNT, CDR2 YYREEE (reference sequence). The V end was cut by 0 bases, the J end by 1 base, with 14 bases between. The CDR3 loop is CASSLGGSARSYNEQFF. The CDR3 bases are TGTGCCAGCAGCTTGGGCGGGTCCGCGAGATCCTACAATGAGCAGTTCTTC.

This chain's CDR3 is CASSFRARVTEAFF. DNA for the CDR3: TGTGCCAGCAGTTTCCGCGCCAGGGTTACTGAAGCTTTCTTT. This chain joins TRBV27 and TRBJ1-1, with D perhaps matching TRBD1 (5 bases). The germline gives CDR1 MNHEY, CDR2 SMNVEV (reference sequence). The CDR3 is 14 residues long. Trimming took 3 bases from V and 5 from J, leaving 13 bases between them.

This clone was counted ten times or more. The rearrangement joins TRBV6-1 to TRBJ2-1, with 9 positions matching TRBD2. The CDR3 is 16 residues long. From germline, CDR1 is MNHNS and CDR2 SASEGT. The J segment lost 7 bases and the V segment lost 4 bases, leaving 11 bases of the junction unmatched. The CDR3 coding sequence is TGTGCCAGCAGTGGGGCTAGCGGGGAGGCGGTGAATGAGCAGTTCTTC. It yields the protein CASSGASGEAVNEQFF.

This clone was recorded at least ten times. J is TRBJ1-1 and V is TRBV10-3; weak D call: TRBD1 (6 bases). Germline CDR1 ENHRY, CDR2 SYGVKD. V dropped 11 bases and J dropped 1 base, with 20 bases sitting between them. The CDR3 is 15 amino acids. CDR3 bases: TGTGCCCCCGACCGGGCAGGGGTAGGGAACACTGAAGCTTTCTTT. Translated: CAPDRAGVGNTEAFF.

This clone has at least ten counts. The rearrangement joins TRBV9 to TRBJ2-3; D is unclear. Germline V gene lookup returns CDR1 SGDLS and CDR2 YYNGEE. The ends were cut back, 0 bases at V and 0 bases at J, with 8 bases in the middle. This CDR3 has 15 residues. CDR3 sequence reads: CASSVGLTSTDTQYF. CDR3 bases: TGTGCCAGCAGCGTAGGTCTAACTAGCACAGATACGCAGTATTTT.

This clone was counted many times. The CDR3 is CAWSKDRLGQPQHF. The CDR3 nucleotides read TGTGCCTGGAGTAAGGACAGATTGGGTCAGCCCCAGCATTTT. The V call is TRBV30, the J call TRBJ1-5, with a possible D match to TRBD1 (6 bases). CDR3 length equals 14 residues. Trimming cost V 2 bases and J 6 bases, with 14 bases left between them. Germline V CDR1 and CDR2: GTSNPN, SVGIG (reference sequence). The full variable domain, in which reference TRBV30 and TRBJ1-5 provide the parts outside the CDR3, is SQTIHQWPATLVQPVGSPLSLECTVEGTSNPNLYWYRQAAGRGLQLLFYSVGIGQISSEVPQNLSASRPQDRQFILSSKKLLLSDSGFYLCAWSKDRLGQPQHFGDGTRLSIL.

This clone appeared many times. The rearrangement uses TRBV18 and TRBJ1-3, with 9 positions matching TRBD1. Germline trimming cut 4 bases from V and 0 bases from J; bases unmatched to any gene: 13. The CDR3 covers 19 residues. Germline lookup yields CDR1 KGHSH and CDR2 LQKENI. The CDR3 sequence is CASSLRRDRAASSGNTIYF. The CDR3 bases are TGTGCCAGCTCACTCAGGAGGGACAGGGCTGCCTCCTCTGGAAACACCATATATTTT.

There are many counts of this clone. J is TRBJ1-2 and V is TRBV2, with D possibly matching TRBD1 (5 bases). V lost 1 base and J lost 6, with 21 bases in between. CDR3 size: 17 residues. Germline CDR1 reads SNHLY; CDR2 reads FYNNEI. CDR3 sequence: CASSEGSGTSNADGYTF. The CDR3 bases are TGTGCCAGCAGTGAAGGTTCCGGGACTTCGAATGCCGATGGCTACACCTTC.

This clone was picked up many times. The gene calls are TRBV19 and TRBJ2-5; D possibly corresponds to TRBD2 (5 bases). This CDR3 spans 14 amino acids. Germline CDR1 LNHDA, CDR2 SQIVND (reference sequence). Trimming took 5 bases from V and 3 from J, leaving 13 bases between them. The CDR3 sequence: CASSSTTGKETQYF. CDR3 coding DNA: TGTGCCAGTAGTTCTACGACGGGGAAAGAGACCCAGTACTTC.

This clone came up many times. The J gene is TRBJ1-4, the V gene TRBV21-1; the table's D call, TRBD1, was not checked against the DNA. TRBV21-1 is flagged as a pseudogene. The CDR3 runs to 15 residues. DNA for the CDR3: TGTGCCAGCAACGCGATGACAGGACTTTGTGAAAAACTGTTTTTT. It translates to CASNAMTGLCEKLFF.